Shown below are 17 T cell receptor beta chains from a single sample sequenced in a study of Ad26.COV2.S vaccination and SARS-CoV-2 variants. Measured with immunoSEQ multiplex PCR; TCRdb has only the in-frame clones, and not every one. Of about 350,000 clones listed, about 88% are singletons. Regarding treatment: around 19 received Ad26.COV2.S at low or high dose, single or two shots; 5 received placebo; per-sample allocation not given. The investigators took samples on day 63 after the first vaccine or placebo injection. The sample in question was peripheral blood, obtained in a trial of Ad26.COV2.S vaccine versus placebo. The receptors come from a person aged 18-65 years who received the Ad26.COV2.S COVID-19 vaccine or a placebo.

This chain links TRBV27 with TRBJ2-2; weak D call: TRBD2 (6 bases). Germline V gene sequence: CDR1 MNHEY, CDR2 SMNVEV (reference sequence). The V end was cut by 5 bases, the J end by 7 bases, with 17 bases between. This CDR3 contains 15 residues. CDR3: CASSVPGRLGGELFF. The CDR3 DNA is TGTGCCAGCAGTGTACCAGGGAGGCTAGGCGGGGAGCTGTTTTTT.

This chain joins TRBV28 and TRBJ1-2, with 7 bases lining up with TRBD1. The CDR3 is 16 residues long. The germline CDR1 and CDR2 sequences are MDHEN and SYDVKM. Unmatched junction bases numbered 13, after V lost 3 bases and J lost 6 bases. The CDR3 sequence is CASSFLMGGGEHGYTF. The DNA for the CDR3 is TGTGCCAGCAGTTTCCTCATGGGAGGGGGCGAGCATGGCTACACCTTC.

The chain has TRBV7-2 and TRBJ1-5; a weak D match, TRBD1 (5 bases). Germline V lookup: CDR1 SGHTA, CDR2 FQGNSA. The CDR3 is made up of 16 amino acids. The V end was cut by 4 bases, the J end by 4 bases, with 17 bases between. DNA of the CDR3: TGTGCCAGCAGCTCATACGGGGCCGGGTTAAATCAGCCCCAGCATTTT. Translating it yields CASSSYGAGLNQPQHF.

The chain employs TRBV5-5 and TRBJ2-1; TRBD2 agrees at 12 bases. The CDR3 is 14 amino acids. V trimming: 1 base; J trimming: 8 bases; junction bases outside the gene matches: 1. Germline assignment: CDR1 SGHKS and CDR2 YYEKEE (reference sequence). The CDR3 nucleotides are TGTGCCAGCAGCTTGCGACTAGCGGGAGATGAGCAGTTCTTC. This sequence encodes CASSLRLAGDEQFF.

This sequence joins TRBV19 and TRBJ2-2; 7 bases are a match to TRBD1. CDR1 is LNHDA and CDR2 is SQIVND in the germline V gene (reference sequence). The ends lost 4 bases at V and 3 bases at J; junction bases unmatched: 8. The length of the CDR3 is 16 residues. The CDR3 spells CASSTRQGWDTGELFF. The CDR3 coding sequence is TGTGCCAGTAGTACCCGACAGGGATGGGACACCGGGGAGCTGTTTTTT.

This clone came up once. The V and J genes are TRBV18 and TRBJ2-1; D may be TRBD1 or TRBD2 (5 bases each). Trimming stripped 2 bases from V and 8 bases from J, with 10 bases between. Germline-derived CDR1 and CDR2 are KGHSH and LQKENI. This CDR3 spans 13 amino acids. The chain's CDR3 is CASSPGTTYEQFF. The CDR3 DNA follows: TGTGCCAGCTCACCAGGGACGACGTATGAGCAGTTCTTC.

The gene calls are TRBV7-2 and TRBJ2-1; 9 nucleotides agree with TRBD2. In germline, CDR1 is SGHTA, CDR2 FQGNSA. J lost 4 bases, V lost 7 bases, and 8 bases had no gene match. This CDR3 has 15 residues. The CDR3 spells CASNSPLAGYNEQFF. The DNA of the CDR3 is TGTGCCAGCAACTCCCCACTAGCGGGTTACAATGAGCAGTTCTTC. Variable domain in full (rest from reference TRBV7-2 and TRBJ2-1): GAGVSQSPSNKVTEKGKDVELRCDPISGHTALYWYRQSLGQGLEFLIYFQGNSAPDKSGLPSDRFSAERTGGSVSTLTIQRTQQEDSAVYLCASNSPLAGYNEQFFGPGTRLTVL.

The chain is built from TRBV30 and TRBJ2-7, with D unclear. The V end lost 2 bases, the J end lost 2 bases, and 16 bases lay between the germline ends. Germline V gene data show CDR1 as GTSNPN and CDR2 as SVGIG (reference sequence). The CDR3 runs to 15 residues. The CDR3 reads CAWSQRLGRTYEQYF. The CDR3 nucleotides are TGTGCCTGGAGTCAAAGACTCGGAAGGACCTACGAGCAGTACTTC.

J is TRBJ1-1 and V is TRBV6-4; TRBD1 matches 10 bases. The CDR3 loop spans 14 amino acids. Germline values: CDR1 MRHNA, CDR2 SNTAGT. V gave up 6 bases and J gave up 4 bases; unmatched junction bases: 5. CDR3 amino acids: CASRDRGLGTEAFF. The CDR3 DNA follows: TGTGCCAGCAGAGACAGGGGGCTCGGCACTGAAGCTTTCTTT.

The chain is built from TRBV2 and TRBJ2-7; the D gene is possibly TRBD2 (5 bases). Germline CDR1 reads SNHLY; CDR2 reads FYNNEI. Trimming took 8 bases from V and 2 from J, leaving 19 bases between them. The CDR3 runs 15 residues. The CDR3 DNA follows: TGTGCCAGCCCCCCCCCGGGAATACTAACCTACGAGCAGTACTTC. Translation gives CASPPPGILTYEQYF.

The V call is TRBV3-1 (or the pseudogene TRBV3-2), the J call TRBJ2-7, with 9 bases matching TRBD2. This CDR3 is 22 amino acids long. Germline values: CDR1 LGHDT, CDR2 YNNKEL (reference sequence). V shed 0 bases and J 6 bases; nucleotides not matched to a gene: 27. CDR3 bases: TGTGCCAGCAGCCAAGATCGGGGATCCCCGGCTAGCGGGATAATCCGCTGCTTCGAGCAGTACTTC. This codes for CASSQDRGSPASGIIRCFEQYF.

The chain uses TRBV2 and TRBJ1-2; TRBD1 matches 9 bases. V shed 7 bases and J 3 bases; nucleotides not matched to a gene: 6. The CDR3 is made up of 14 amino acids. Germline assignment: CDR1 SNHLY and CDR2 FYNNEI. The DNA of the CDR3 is TGTGCCAGCATCGGCGGGACAGGGTACTATGGCTACACCTTC. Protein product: CASIGGTGYYGYTF.

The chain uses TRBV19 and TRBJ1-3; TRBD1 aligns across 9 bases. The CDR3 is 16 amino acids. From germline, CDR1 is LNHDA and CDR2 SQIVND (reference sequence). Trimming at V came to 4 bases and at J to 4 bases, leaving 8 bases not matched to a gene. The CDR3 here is CASSSPQGARGNTIYF. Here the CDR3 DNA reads TGTGCCAGTAGTAGCCCACAGGGGGCCCGCGGAAACACCATATATTTT.

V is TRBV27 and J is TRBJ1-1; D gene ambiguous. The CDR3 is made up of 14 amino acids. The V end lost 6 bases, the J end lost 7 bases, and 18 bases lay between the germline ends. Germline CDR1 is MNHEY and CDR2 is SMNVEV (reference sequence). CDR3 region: CASRSKGSTNEAFF. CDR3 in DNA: TGTGCCAGCAGATCAAAGGGCAGCACCAATGAAGCTTTCTTT.

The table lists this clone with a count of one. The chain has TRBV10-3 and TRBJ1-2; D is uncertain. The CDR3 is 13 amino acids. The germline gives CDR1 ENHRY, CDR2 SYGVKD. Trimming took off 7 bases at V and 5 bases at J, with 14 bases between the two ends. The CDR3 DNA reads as TGTGCCATCACCGGCAGCCCGGGGTATGGCTACACCTTC. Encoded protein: CAITGSPGYGYTF.

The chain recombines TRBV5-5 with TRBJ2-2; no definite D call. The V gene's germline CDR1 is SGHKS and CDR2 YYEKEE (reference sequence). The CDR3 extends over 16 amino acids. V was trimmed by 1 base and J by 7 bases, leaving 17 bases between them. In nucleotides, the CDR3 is TGTGCCAGCAGCTTGTCTTCGACGCCGCGGAACGGGGAGCTGTTTTTT. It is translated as CASSLSSTPRNGELFF.

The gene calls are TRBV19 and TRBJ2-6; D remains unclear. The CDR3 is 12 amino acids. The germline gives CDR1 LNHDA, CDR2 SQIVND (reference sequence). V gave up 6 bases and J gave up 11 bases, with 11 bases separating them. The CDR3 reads CASRRQFDVLTF. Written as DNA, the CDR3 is TGTGCCAGTAGACGACAATTCGACGTCCTGACTTTC.